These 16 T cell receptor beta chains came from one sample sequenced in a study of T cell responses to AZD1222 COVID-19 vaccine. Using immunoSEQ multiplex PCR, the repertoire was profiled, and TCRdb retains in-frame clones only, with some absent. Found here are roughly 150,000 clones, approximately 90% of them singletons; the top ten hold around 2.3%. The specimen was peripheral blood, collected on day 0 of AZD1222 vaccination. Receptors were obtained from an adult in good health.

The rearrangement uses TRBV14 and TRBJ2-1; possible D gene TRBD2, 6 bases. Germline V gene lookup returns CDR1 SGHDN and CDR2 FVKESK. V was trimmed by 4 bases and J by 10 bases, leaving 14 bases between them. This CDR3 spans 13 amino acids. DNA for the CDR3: TGTGCCAGCAGCCCCGGGGGTCTCGGGGAGCAGTTCTTC. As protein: CASSPGGLGEQFF.

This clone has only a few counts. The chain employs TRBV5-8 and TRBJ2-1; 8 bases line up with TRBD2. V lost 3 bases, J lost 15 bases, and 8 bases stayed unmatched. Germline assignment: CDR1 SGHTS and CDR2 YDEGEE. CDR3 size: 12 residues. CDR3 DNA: TGTGCCAGCAGCTGGGGAGCGGGAGTAGGGTTCTTC. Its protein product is CASSWGAGVGFF.

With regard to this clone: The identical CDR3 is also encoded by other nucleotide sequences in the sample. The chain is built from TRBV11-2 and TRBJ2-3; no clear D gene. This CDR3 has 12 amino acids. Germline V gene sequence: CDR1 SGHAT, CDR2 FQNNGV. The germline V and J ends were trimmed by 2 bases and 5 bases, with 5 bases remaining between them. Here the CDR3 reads CASSLWKDTQYF. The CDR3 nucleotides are TGTGCCAGCAGCTTATGGAAAGATACGCAGTATTTT. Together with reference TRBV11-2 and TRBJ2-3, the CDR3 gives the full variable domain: EAGVAQSPRYKIIEKRQSVAFWCNPISGHATLYWYQQILGQGPKLLIQFQNNGVVDDSQLPKDRFSAERLKGVDSTLKIQPAKLEDSAVYLCASSLWKDTQYFGPGTRLTVL.

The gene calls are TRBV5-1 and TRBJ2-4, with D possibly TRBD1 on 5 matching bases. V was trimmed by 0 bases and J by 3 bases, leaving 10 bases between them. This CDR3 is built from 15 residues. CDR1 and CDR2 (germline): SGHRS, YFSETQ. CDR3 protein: CASSLGSTVKNIQYF. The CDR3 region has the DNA TGCGCCAGCAGCTTGGGTTCGACAGTCAAAAACATTCAGTACTTC.

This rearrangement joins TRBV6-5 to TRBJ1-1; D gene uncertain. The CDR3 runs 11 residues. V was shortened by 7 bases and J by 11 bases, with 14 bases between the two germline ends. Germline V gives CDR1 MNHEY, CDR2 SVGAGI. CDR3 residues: CASKTFGRAFF. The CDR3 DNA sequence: TGTGCCAGCAAAACCTTCGGGCGGGCTTTCTTT.

The CDR3 region has the DNA TGCAGCGTTGTCGGATACACTGAAGCTTTCTTT. This encodes CSVVGYTEAFF. The chain is built from TRBV29-1 and TRBJ1-1; D remains unclear. Trimming took 4 bases from V and 3 from J, leaving 6 bases between them. The CDR3 is 11 residues long. Germline V gene sequence: CDR1 SQVTM, CDR2 ANQGSEA.

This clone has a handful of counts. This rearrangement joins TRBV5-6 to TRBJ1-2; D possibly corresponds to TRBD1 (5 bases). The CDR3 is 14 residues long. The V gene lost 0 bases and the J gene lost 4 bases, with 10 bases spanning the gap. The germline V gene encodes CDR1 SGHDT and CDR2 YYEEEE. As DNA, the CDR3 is TGTGCCAGCAGCTTGGCGTCGCAGGGCTATGGCTACACCTTC. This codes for CASSLASQGYGYTF.

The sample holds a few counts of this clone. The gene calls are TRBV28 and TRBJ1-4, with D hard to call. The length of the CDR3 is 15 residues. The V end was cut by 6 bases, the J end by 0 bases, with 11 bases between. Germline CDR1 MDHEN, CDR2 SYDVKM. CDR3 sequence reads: CASSPRTATNEKLFF. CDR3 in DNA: TGTGCCAGCAGCCCAAGGACCGCAACTAATGAAAAACTGTTTTTT.

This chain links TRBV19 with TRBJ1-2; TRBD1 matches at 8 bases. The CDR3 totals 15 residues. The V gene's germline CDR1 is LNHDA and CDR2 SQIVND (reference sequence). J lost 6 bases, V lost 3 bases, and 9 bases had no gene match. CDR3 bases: TGTGCCAGTAGTATTGGCCCGGGACAGGCTAATGGCTACACCTTC. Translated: CASSIGPGQANGYTF.

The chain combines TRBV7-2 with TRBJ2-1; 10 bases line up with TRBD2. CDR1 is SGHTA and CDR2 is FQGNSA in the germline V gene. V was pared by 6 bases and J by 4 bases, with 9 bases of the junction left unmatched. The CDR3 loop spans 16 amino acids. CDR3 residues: CASSPRPSGGYNEQFF. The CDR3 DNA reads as TGTGCCAGCAGTCCGAGACCTAGCGGGGGATACAATGAGCAGTTCTTC. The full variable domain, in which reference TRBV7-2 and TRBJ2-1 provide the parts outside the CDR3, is GAGVSQSPSNKVTEKGKDVELRCDPISGHTALYWYRQSLGQGLEFLIYFQGNSAPDKSGLPSDRFSAERTGGSVSTLTIQRTQQEDSAVYLCASSPRPSGGYNEQFFGPGTRLTVL.

The CDR3 loop is CASSPRIAGADNEQFF. DNA of the CDR3: TGTGCCAGCAGCCCCCGGATAGCGGGGGCGGACAATGAGCAGTTCTTC. The rearrangement links TRBV7-2 to TRBJ2-1; TRBD2 matches at 9 bases. The CDR3 spans 16 residues. V lost 5 bases and J lost 5; bases outside the gene matches: 10. CDR1 SGHTA and CDR2 FQGNSA come from the germline V gene.

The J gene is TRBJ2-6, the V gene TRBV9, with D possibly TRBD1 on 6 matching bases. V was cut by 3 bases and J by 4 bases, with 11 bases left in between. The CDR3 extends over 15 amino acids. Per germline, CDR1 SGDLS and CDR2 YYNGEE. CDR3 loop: CASSAGTLGANVLTF. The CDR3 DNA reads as TGTGCCAGCAGCGCGGGGACACTGGGGGCCAACGTCCTGACTTTC.

The CDR3 region has the DNA TGTGCCAGCATCGAACTGGGAAACCCGACAGTGAACACTGAAGCTTTCTTT. Translation gives CASIELGNPTVNTEAFF. This chain uses TRBV28 with TRBJ1-1; tentative D call: TRBD1 (5 bases). V dropped 7 bases and J dropped 0 bases, with 21 bases sitting between them. The CDR3 is 17 residues long. The germline V gene has CDR1 MDHEN and CDR2 SYDVKM.

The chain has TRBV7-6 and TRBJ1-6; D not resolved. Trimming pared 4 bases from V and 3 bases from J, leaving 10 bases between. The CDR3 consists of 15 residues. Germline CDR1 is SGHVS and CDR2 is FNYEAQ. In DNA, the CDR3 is TGTGCCAGCAGCTCGTGGCAAGACTATAATTCACCCCTCCACTTT. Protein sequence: CASSSWQDYNSPLHF.

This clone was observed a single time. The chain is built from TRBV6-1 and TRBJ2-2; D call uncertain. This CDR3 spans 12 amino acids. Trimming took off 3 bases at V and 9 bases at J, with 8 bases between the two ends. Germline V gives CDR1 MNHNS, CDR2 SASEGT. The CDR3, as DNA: TGTGCCAGCAGTGAGATTTCGAGGGAGCTGTTTTTT. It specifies CASSEISRELFF.

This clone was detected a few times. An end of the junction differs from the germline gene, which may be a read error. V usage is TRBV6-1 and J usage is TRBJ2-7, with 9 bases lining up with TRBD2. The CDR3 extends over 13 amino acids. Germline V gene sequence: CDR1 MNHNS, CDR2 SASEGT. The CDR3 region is CASSQAGGREQYF. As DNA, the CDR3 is TGTGCCAGCAGTCAAGCGGGAGGAAGGGAGCAGTACTTC.